Listed below are T cell receptor beta chains from one sample, sequenced in a study of cytomegalovirus exposure and HLA in healthy donors. Profiled with immunoSEQ multiplex PCR; TCRdb holds only in-frame clones, not every one. The sample's table shows about 200,000 clones. Sequences were obtained from PBMCs. Every receptor here comes from a girl aged 2-15 years in good health and CMV-seropositive. CDR3s include the opening cysteine and the closing phenylalanine or tryptophan. D genes are given only for firm matches.

j_call d_call v_call cdr3_aa cdr3_nt
TRBJ1-1 - TRBV29-1 CSPIRGVTEAFF TGCAGCCCGATCCGGGGTGTCACTGAAGCTTTCTTT
TRBJ2-5 - TRBV27 CASKPQGLQETQYF TGTGCCAGCAAGCCTCAGGGACTTCAAGAGACCCAGTACTTC
TRBJ1-1 TRBD1 TRBV29-1 CSVDQGGNTEAFF TGCAGCGTTGATCAGGGGGGGAACACTGAAGCTTTCTTT
TRBJ2-1 - TRBV7-2 CASSPEGYNEQFF TGTGCCAGCAGTCCGGAGGGGTACAATGAGCAGTTCTTC
TRBJ2-1 - TRBV7-8 CASSAFTGSSYNEQFF TGTGCCAGCAGCGCCTTTACAGGGAGCTCCTACAATGAGCAGTTCTTC
TRBJ1-2 - TRBV9 CASSARTGVGYTF TGTGCCAGCAGCGCCCGAACGGGGGTTGGCTACACCTTC
TRBJ1-5 - TRBV19 CASSPFPDSQPQHF TGTGCCAGTAGTCCTTTCCCAGATTCCCAGCCCCAGCATTTT
TRBJ1-1 - TRBV7-9 CAATGGNRNTEAFF TGTGCCGCCACGGGAGGAAATAGGAACACTGAAGCTTTCTTT
TRBJ2-5 TRBD1 TRBV10-1 CASSDLQGQETQYF TGCGCCAGCAGTGACCTACAGGGGCAAGAGACCCAGTACTTC
TRBJ1-1 TRBD1 TRBV30 CAWDRGIDTEAFF TGTGCCTGGGACAGGGGTATCGACACTGAAGCTTTCTTT
TRBJ1-4 - TRBV10-2 CASIREVGAGGEKLFF TGCGCCAGCATTAGGGAGGTAGGGGCTGGGGGTGAAAAACTGTTTTTT
TRBJ2-7 - TRBV28 CASHQPTTGSYEQYF TGTGCCAGCCACCAGCCGACCACAGGGTCCTACGAGCAGTACTTC
TRBJ2-7 - TRBV7-9 CASSFPGGGTDF TGTGCCAGCAGCTTTCCCGGAGGGGGCACGGACTTC
TRBJ1-2 - TRBV5-5 CASSRRGNYGYTF TGTGCCAGCAGCCGGAGGGGAAACTATGGCTACACCTTC
TRBJ2-3 TRBD2 TRBV29-1 CSVALAGYTDTQYF TGCAGCGTTGCGCTAGCGGGATACACAGATACGCAGTATTTT
TRBJ2-7 TRBD1 TRBV28 CASSLTGRDRGAYEQYF TGTGCCAGCAGTTTGACGGGTAGGGACAGGGGGGCCTACGAGCAGTACTTC
TRBJ1-1 TRBD1 TRBV5-1 CASSWVGQGGTMNTEAFF TGCGCCAGCAGCTGGGTCGGACAGGGAGGTACCATGAACACTGAAGCTTTCTTT
TRBJ1-1 - TRBV2 CASARPDSEAFF TGTGCCAGCGCCCGACCCGACAGTGAAGCTTTCTTT
TRBJ1-1 - TRBV7-2 CASSLESGWARGLNTEAFF TGTGCCAGCAGCTTAGAATCGGGATGGGCGCGAGGCTTGAACACTGAAGCTTTCTTT
TRBJ1-2 TRBD1 TRBV19 CASGQEPYGYTF TGTGCCTCAGGACAGGAGCCTTATGGCTACACCTTC
TRBJ2-7 TRBD1 TRBV7-8 CASSFPTGGFLSYSYEQYF TGTGCCAGCAGCTTCCCGACAGGGGGCTTTCTATCCTACTCCTACGAGCAGTACTTC
TRBJ1-5 - TRBV21-1 CASSKEGRGNQPQHF TGTGCCAGCAGCAAGGAGGGAAGGGGCAATCAGCCCCAGCATTTT
TRBJ2-3 - TRBV29-1 CSFGVTDTQYF TGCAGTTTCGGGGTAACAGATACGCAGTATTTT
TRBJ1-4 TRBD1 TRBV7-2 CASSPDRGQANEKLFF TGTGCCAGCAGTCCCGACAGGGGGCAGGCTAATGAAAAACTGTTTTTT
TRBJ2-3 TRBD1 TRBV6-5 CASRDRGYTDTQYF TGTGCCTCCCGGGACAGGGGATACACAGATACGCAGTATTTT
TRBJ2-1 TRBD2 TRBV27 CASRAFSGILYNEQFF TGTGCCAGCAGGGCATTTAGCGGGATTCTATACAATGAGCAGTTCTTC
TRBJ1-4 - TRBV28 CASSREGLGELFF TGTGCCAGCAGCCGGGAGGGACTGGGGGAACTGTTTTTT
TRBJ1-2 - TRBV5-8 CASSLTIFQTNGLKDYTF TGTGCCAGCAGCTTGACAATATTCCAAACTAACGGACTCAAGGACTACACCTTC
TRBJ1-4 - TRBV19 CASSTLSYPTNEKLFF TGTGCCAGTAGTACGCTATCTTACCCAACTAATGAAAAACTGTTTTTT
TRBJ2-7 - TRBV27 CASRSPYRDNYEQYF TGTGCCAGCAGGAGTCCCTACCGGGACAACTACGAGCAGTACTTC
TRBJ2-7 TRBD1 TRBV14 CASSQNRGLTYEQYF TGTGCCAGCAGCCAGAACAGGGGTCTAACCTACGAGCAGTACTTC
TRBJ1-1 TRBD1 TRBV25-1 CASGDSSFSNTEAFF TGTGCCAGCGGGGACAGTTCTTTTTCGAACACTGAAGCTTTCTTT
TRBJ2-7 - TRBV5-8 CASSPQISYEQYF TGTGCCAGCTCCCCCCAGATCTCCTACGAGCAGTACTTC
TRBJ2-7 - TRBV27 CASRGQRGSYEQYF TGTGCCAGCCGCGGACAACGTGGGTCCTACGAGCAGTACTTC
TRBJ2-7 TRBD1 TRBV28 CASRGQGAGEQYF TGTGCCAGCAGGGGACAGGGGGCAGGTGAGCAGTACTTC
TRBJ1-2 - TRBV14 CASSLKPGSGYTF TGTGCCAGCAGCCTTAAGCCGGGGTCGGGCTACACCTTC
TRBJ1-1 - TRBV30 CAWVAAKTATPGAFF TGTGCCTGGGTTGCTGCCAAGACTGCGACTCCGGGGGCTTTCTTT
TRBJ1-1 - TRBV6-1 CASSVSGIQGGAFF TGTGCCAGCAGTGTCTCCGGGATACAAGGTGGGGCTTTCTTT
TRBJ2-1 TRBD1 TRBV9 CASSDGQGSYNEQFF TGTGCCAGCAGCGACGGACAGGGATCCTACAATGAGCAGTTCTTC
TRBJ1-2 - TRBV5-1 CASSFDMGGSYGYTF TGCGCCAGCAGCTTTGACATGGGTGGGAGCTATGGCTACACCTTC
TRBJ2-7 - TRBV13 CASSEGTGTGIPYEQYF TGTGCCAGCAGCGAGGGGACTGGGACCGGGATTCCCTACGAGCAGTACTTC
TRBJ2-7 TRBD1 TRBV18 CASSRTGSPYEQYF TGTGCCAGCTCTAGGACAGGGAGTCCCTACGAGCAGTACTTC